These 29 T cell receptor beta chains came from one sample sequenced in a study of T cells in localized non-small cell lung cancer. The table came from immunoSEQ multiplex PCR; TCRdb's copy has only in-frame clones and leaves some out. The sample consists of some 130,000 clones, around 89% of them appearing once. The source was peripheral blood, collected before any cancer treatment. The receptors originated from a female donor of 60 years or more with stage I lung adenocarcinoma.

The DNA of the CDR3 is TGTGCCTGGAAAACAGGGGGAATAGATACGCAGTATTTT. As protein: CAWKTGGIDTQYF. The chain couples TRBV30 to TRBJ2-3; 8 nucleotides line up with TRBD1. The CDR3 has 13 residues. V shed 4 bases and J 5 bases; nucleotides not matched to a gene: 5. The V gene's germline CDR1 is GTSNPN and CDR2 SVGIG (reference sequence).

The CDR3 here is CASTLGLSGSGYEQYF. CDR3 nucleotides: TGTGCCAGCACTTTAGGGCTTAGCGGGAGCGGCTACGAGCAGTACTTC. The genes are TRBV6-6 and TRBJ2-7; 9 nucleotides align to TRBD2. J was trimmed by 3 bases and V by 7 bases; bases with no gene match: 13. This CDR3 has 16 amino acids. Looked up from germline, CDR1 is MNHNY and CDR2 is SVGAGI (reference sequence).

The chain is built from TRBV5-6 and TRBJ1-2; TRBD1 agrees at 7 bases. The germline CDR1 and CDR2 sequences are SGHDT and YYEEEE. The CDR3 length is 16 residues. The J segment lost 0 bases and the V segment lost 1 base, leaving 6 bases of the junction unmatched. The CDR3 DNA reads TGTGCCAGCAGCTTGAAGTTGACAGGGCCTAACTATGGCTACACCTTC. Translating gives CASSLKLTGPNYGYTF.

This clone has just one count. The CDR3 sequence is CASSSRLSSYEQYF. The CDR3 region has the DNA TGCGCCAGCAGCTCAAGGCTAAGCTCCTACGAGCAGTACTTC. The J gene is TRBJ2-7, the V gene TRBV5-1; D unresolved. The CDR3 runs 14 residues. Trimming removed 3 bases at V and 0 bases at J, with 10 bases between. Germline V CDR1 and CDR2: SGHRS, YFSETQ. The full variable domain, rest sourced from reference TRBV5-1 and TRBJ2-7, is KAGVTQTPRYLIKTRGQQVTLSCSPISGHRSVSWYQQTPGQGLQFLFEYFSETQRNKGNFPGRFSGRQFSNSRSEMNVSTLELGDSALYLCASSSRLSSYEQYFGPGTRLTVT.

The chain uses TRBV4-2 and TRBJ2-7; the D gene is possibly TRBD1 (5 bases). This CDR3 is built from 17 residues. Germline V gene sequence: CDR1 LGHNA, CDR2 YNFKEQ. V dropped 1 base and J dropped 2 bases, with 18 bases sitting between them. CDR3 amino acids: CASSQGGRGRAPYEQYF. CDR3 sequence (DNA): TGTGCCAGCAGCCAAGGGGGTCGAGGCAGGGCCCCCTACGAGCAGTACTTC.

The rearrangement uses TRBV7-3 and TRBJ2-7, with TRBD2 matching over 7 bases. The trim removed 5 bases at V and 3 bases at J, leaving 7 bases unmatched. The length of the CDR3 is 14 residues. Germline CDR1 reads SGHTA; CDR2 reads FQGTGA. CDR3 in amino acids: CASSPRGGGYEQYF. CDR3 nucleotides: TGTGCCAGCAGCCCGAGGGGCGGGGGCTACGAGCAGTACTTC.

The CDR3 is CASSLPGTLDTQYF. The CDR3 coding sequence is TGTGCCAGCAGTTTGCCTGGAACGCTGGATACGCAGTATTTT. V usage is TRBV28 and J usage is TRBJ2-3; D is undetermined. The CDR3 is 14 amino acids. Germline CDR1 is MDHEN and CDR2 is SYDVKM. V lost 3 bases and J lost 6, with 13 bases in between.

The J gene is TRBJ1-1, the V gene TRBV29-1; D might be TRBD1 (5 bases). Germline CDR1 is SQVTM and CDR2 is ANQGSEA. The CDR3 is made up of 12 amino acids. Trimming shortened V by 4 bases and J by 6 bases, and 12 bases separated the two germline ends. CDR3 sequence (DNA): TGCAGCGTTGGTGGGGGAGTCTCTGAAGCTTTCTTT. Translating gives CSVGGGVSEAFF.

The gene calls are TRBV9 and TRBJ2-5; 10 positions match TRBD2. Germline V gene data show CDR1 as SGDLS and CDR2 as YYNGEE. This CDR3 is 16 amino acids long. V shed 0 bases, J shed 5 bases, and the junction held 7 bases outside the gene matches. The CDR3 DNA reads TGTGCCAGCAGCGTAGAGGCTAGCGGGAGCCGGGAGACCCAGTACTTC. It encodes CASSVEASGSRETQYF.

This rearrangement joins TRBV30 to TRBJ1-4; D is ambiguous. CDR3 size: 16 residues. Trimming took off 5 bases at V and 0 bases at J, with 16 bases between the two ends. Germline V gives CDR1 GTSNPN, CDR2 SVGIG (reference sequence). The CDR3 DNA sequence: TGTGCCTGGCGGCCCGTAACAAAGGCAACTAATGAAAAACTGTTTTTT. As protein: CAWRPVTKATNEKLFF.

The chain employs TRBV9 and TRBJ2-2, with a weak D call TRBD2 (6 bases). Germline V lookup: CDR1 SGDLS, CDR2 YYNGEE. V lost 4 bases, J lost 7 bases, and 20 bases lay in between. CDR3 length: 16 residues. The CDR3 nucleotides read TGTGCCAGCAGCCCCACAGCGGGCCCGGAGGTCGGGGAGCTGTTTTTT. It encodes CASSPTAGPEVGELFF.

The rearrangement links TRBV11-2 to TRBJ1-1; D not resolved. Trimming cost V 2 bases and J 1 base, with 14 bases left between them. Germline V gives CDR1 SGHAT, CDR2 FQNNGV. The CDR3 is 16 amino acids. The chain's CDR3 is CASSLYLGRENTEAFF. CDR3 nucleotide sequence: TGTGCCAGCAGCTTATACCTTGGACGGGAGAACACTGAAGCTTTCTTT.

The chain recombines TRBV5-4 with TRBJ2-3; 10 nucleotides agree with TRBD2. The CDR3 totals 16 residues. Germline V gene data show CDR1 as SGHNT and CDR2 as YYREEE (reference sequence). Trimming at V came to 4 bases and at J to 1 base, leaving 6 bases not matched to a gene. CDR3 region: CASSPEGTSGTDTQYF. CDR3 DNA sequence: TGTGCCAGCAGCCCGGAAGGGACTAGCGGCACAGATACGCAGTATTTT. Using reference TRBV5-4 and TRBJ2-3 for the parts outside the CDR3, the full variable domain is ETGVTQSPTHLIKTRGQQVTLRCSSQSGHNTVSWYQQALGQGPQFIFQYYREEENGRGNFPPRFSGLQFPNYSSELNVNALELDDSALYLCASSPEGTSGTDTQYFGPGTRLTVL.

The rearrangement links TRBV9 to TRBJ2-5; D is uncertain. CDR1 is SGDLS and CDR2 is YYNGEE in the germline V gene. V lost 4 bases, J lost 2 bases, and 15 bases lay in between. This CDR3 has 15 residues. In nucleotides, the CDR3 is TGTGCCAGCAGCACGGCCGTGGCTCCACAAGAGACCCAGTACTTC. It yields the protein CASSTAVAPQETQYF.

The chain recombines TRBV28 with TRBJ2-2; D is perhaps TRBD2 (6 bases). This CDR3 spans 16 amino acids. The V end was cut by 5 bases, the J end by 6 bases, with 19 bases between. Per germline, CDR1 MDHEN and CDR2 SYDVKM. The CDR3 DNA sequence: TGTGCCAGCAGTCTCACTCCGGGACTGCGGCCCGGGGAGCTGTTTTTT. Encoded protein: CASSLTPGLRPGELFF.

This clone was recorded once. This chain joins TRBV9 and TRBJ2-1; D perhaps matches TRBD1 (5 bases). Trimming left V 1 base short and J 0 bases short, with 11 bases between. There are 16 residues in the CDR3. Germline CDR1 SGDLS, CDR2 YYNGEE. The CDR3 DNA reads TGTGCCAGCAGCGTAACAGACAGTTCCTCCTACAATGAGCAGTTCTTC. Its translation is CASSVTDSSSYNEQFF.

This clone was detected a few times. CDR3 residues: CASSQGPKLFF. As DNA, the CDR3 is TGCGCCAGCAGCCAGGGACCAAAACTGTTTTTT. The V call is TRBV4-1, the J call TRBJ1-4; tentative D call: TRBD1 (5 bases). The germline V gene encodes CDR1 MGHRA and CDR2 YSYEKL. The germline V and J ends were trimmed by 3 bases and 10 bases, with 6 bases remaining between them. The CDR3 covers 11 residues.

CDR3 in amino acids: CASSRSSGPDTQYF. CDR3 sequence (DNA): TGTGCCAGCAGCCGATCGAGTGGCCCAGATACGCAGTATTTT. The chain employs TRBV4-2 and TRBJ2-3, with no clear D. Trimming took off 4 bases at V and 4 bases at J, with 12 bases between the two ends. The CDR3 has 14 residues. The germline V gene has CDR1 LGHNA and CDR2 YNFKEQ.

This clone was counted a single time. An end of the junction differs from the germline gene, which may be a read error. Other DNA variants within this sample encode the same CDR3. This chain's CDR3 is CASSLGRLGTEAFF. The CDR3 bases are TGCGCCAGCAGCCTAGGACGGCTGGGCACTGAGGCTTTCTTT. The V call is TRBV4-1, the J call TRBJ1-1; D uncertain. The germline V gene encodes CDR1 MGHRA and CDR2 YSYEKL. The CDR3 extends over 14 amino acids.

The CDR3 DNA reads as TGTGCCAGCAGTCCGCCCAAGTCTCCTGAAAAACTGTTTTTT. Residues: CASSPPKSPEKLFF. The chain carries TRBV28 and TRBJ1-4; D ambiguous. Trimming stripped 5 bases from V and 7 bases from J, with 14 bases between. This CDR3 region has 14 residues. The V gene's germline CDR1 is MDHEN and CDR2 SYDVKM.

The chain joins TRBV9 to TRBJ1-2; 8 bases are shared with TRBD1. Germline assignment: CDR1 SGDLS and CDR2 YYNGEE. J lost 5 bases, V lost 0 bases, and 9 bases had no gene match. The length of the CDR3 is 16 residues. The CDR3 sequence is CASSVVSGQGEYGYTF. CDR3 DNA sequence: TGTGCCAGCAGCGTAGTATCTGGACAGGGAGAGTATGGCTACACCTTC.

The CDR3 DNA follows: TGCGCCAGCAGCGAGGACCAGGGGCCGTACGAGCAGTACTTC. Its protein product is CASSEDQGPYEQYF. This sequence joins TRBV5-1 and TRBJ2-7, with D perhaps matching TRBD1 (6 bases). The CDR3 is 14 residues long. The V gene lost 4 bases and the J gene lost 4 bases, with 15 bases spanning the gap. In germline, CDR1 is SGHRS, CDR2 YFSETQ.

This clone was counted once. This chain links TRBV2 with TRBJ2-5, with no clear D. The CDR3 runs to 16 residues. Germline V gives CDR1 SNHLY, CDR2 FYNNEI. V lost 6 bases and J lost 2, with 19 bases in between. The CDR3 bases are TGTGCCAGCAGCGTCATTCCCTCTATGATACAAGAGACCCAGTACTTC. As protein: CASSVIPSMIQETQYF.

This clone has just a few counts. The CDR3 DNA reads as TGTGCCAGCAGCCGGGACAGGGAAGAGACCCAGTACTTC. Residues: CASSRDREETQYF. The chain couples TRBV11-2 to TRBJ2-5; 9 bases line up with TRBD1. Germline V gives CDR1 SGHAT, CDR2 FQNNGV. The CDR3 has 13 amino acids. The J segment lost 3 bases and the V segment lost 5 bases, leaving 1 base of the junction unmatched.

This clone was detected only a few times. J is TRBJ2-1 and V is TRBV7-9; TRBD1 aligns across 8 bases. The CDR3 spans 15 residues. The V and J ends lost 5 bases and 4 bases, in that order; junction bases with no gene match: 7. Germline lookup yields CDR1 SEHNR and CDR2 FQNEAQ (reference sequence). The chain's CDR3 is CASSPGQGVYNEQFF. Written as DNA, the CDR3 is TGTGCCAGCAGCCCAGGACAGGGAGTTTACAATGAGCAGTTCTTC.

The chain carries TRBV4-1 and TRBJ2-2, with D hard to call. Germline V gene data show CDR1 as MGHRA and CDR2 as YSYEKL. CDR3 length equals 16 residues. V was clipped by 4 bases and J by 0 bases, with 12 bases between them. Here the CDR3 DNA reads TGCGCCAGCAGCCCCCGGGCCGATACGAACACCGGGGAGCTGTTTTTT. Translating it yields CASSPRADTNTGELFF.

V and J are TRBV29-1 and TRBJ1-3; maybe TRBD1 (5 bases). Germline-derived CDR1 and CDR2 are SQVTM and ANQGSEA. V shed 6 bases and J shed 0 bases, with 24 bases lying between them. The CDR3 consists of 18 residues. CDR3 DNA: TGCAGCGTGGGATGGCCCAACCCGGGGCGTCTCTCTGGAAACACCATATATTTT. This gives the protein CSVGWPNPGRLSGNTIYF.

The chain has TRBV29-1 and TRBJ1-1; D is unclear. Germline V gene sequence: CDR1 SQVTM, CDR2 ANQGSEA. Deletions cut 6 bases from V and 0 bases from J, with 11 bases between. CDR3 length equals 13 residues. The CDR3 region is CSVGEGMNTEAFF. The CDR3, as DNA: TGCAGCGTCGGGGAGGGAATGAACACTGAAGCTTTCTTT. Variable domain in full (rest from reference TRBV29-1 and TRBJ1-1): SAVISQKPSRDICQRGTSLTIQCQVDSQVTMMFWYRQQPGQSLTLIATANQGSEATYESGFVIDKFPISRPNLTFSTLTVSNMSPEDSSIYLCSVGEGMNTEAFFGQGTRLTVV.

The V gene is TRBV6-1, the J gene TRBJ2-7; 8 bases match TRBD2. The CDR3 length is 14 residues. The germline CDR1 and CDR2 sequences are MNHNS and SASEGT. V shed 8 bases and J 6 bases; nucleotides not matched to a gene: 12. CDR3 residues: CASHPTGGLVEQYF. The DNA of the CDR3 is TGTGCCAGCCATCCCACGGGGGGGCTAGTCGAGCAGTACTTC.